The T cell receptor beta chain under discussion was sequenced for a study of blood T cell repertoires in COVID-19. Grouping used clinical history reported by participants in a survey and questionnaire. Measured with immunoSEQ multiplex PCR; TCRdb has only the in-frame clones, and not every one. Of under 150,000 clones in the sample, approximately 86% are singletons; the top ten hold 2.3%. The CDR3 consists of 14 residues. V lost 4 bases and J lost 4, with 13 bases in between. The germline CDR1 and CDR2 sequences are SNHLY and FYNNEI. The clonotype was recovered from a woman aged 50 to 60 who had recovered from COVID-19. The specimen was PBMCs or T cells enriched from blood (not recorded which). The V gene is TRBV2, the J gene TRBJ1-2, with a possible D match to TRBD1 (5 bases). CDR3 nucleotide sequence: TGTGCCAGCAGTGTTAGGGTTAGGGGCTATGGCTACACCTTC. The encoded protein is CASSVRVRGYGYTF.